The 25 T cell receptor beta chains given below trace back to one sample, sequenced in a study of identifying expanded T cells in peripheral blood. TCRdb keeps only in-frame clones here, not all; method: immunoSEQ multiplex PCR. The sample shows about 52,000 clones, 82% of them seen only once. Sequencing was performed on blood. The origin of the receptors is a person aged 18-69 years in good health.

This sequence joins TRBV5-1 and TRBJ1-2; D ambiguous. Trimming cost V 4 bases and J 4 bases, with 20 bases left between them. The CDR3 is made up of 16 amino acids. Germline assignment: CDR1 SGHRS and CDR2 YFSETQ. CDR3 in DNA: TGCGCCAGCAGCCCCCTCCAATTAACAGCGGGCTATGGCTACACCTTC. Translated: CASSPLQLTAGYGYTF.

The rearrangement uses TRBV5-4 and TRBJ2-3; D ambiguous. Germline CDR1 reads SGHNT; CDR2 reads YYREEE (reference sequence). V dropped 4 bases and J dropped 9 bases, with 15 bases sitting between them. This CDR3 region has 13 residues. CDR3 protein: CASSSLGKGTQYF. CDR3 DNA: TGTGCCAGCAGCAGCTTGGGAAAAGGAACGCAGTATTTT. The variable domain in full, completed from reference TRBV5-4 and TRBJ2-3, reads ETGVTQSPTHLIKTRGQQVTLRCSSQSGHNTVSWYQQALGQGPQFIFQYYREEENGRGNFPPRFSGLQFPNYSSELNVNALELDDSALYLCASSSLGKGTQYFGPGTRLTVL.

This chain uses TRBV2 with TRBJ1-1; perhaps TRBD1 as D (6 bases). This CDR3 region has 14 residues. Trimming cost V 3 bases and J 4 bases, with 12 bases left between them. The germline CDR1 and CDR2 sequences are SNHLY and FYNNEI. The CDR3 protein is CASSDPWGATEAFF. In nucleotides, the CDR3 is TGTGCCAGCAGTGATCCATGGGGGGCCACTGAAGCTTTCTTT. Based on the CDR3 plus reference TRBV2 and TRBJ1-1, the full variable domain is EPEVTQTPSHQVTQMGQEVILRCVPISNHLYFYWYRQILGQKVEFLVSFYNNEISEKSEIFDDQFSVERPDGSNFTLKIRSTKLEDSAMYFCASSDPWGATEAFFGQGTRLTVV.

This clone was recorded only once. The chain has TRBV6-6 and TRBJ2-7; no clear D. Germline loops: CDR1 MNHNY, CDR2 SVGAGI (reference sequence). The V end was cut by 7 bases, the J end by 3 bases, with 10 bases between. The CDR3 is 12 residues long. CDR3: CASTEGVYEQYF. The CDR3 nucleotides are TGTGCCAGCACCGAAGGAGTCTACGAGCAGTACTTC.

The chain recombines TRBV4-2 with TRBJ1-3; 7 bases agree with TRBD1. The CDR3 loop spans 16 amino acids. Per the germline V gene, CDR1 is LGHNA and CDR2 is YNFKEQ. Trimming at V came to 5 bases and at J to 0 bases, leaving 7 bases not matched to a gene. The CDR3 loop reads CASSKNRGASGNTIYF. The CDR3 DNA is TGTGCCAGCAGCAAAAACAGGGGAGCCTCTGGAAACACCATATATTTT.

The CDR3 nucleotides are TGTGCCAGCAGCTTAACCAGAAACGGTGGCTACACCTTC. Its translation is CASSLTRNGGYTF. This rearrangement joins TRBV7-2 to TRBJ1-2; D unresolved. This CDR3 is 13 amino acids long. CDR1 is SGHTA and CDR2 is FQGNSA in the germline V gene. V was trimmed by 2 bases and J by 7 bases, leaving 11 bases between them.

Here the CDR3 reads CASSFGTGVQYV. Here the CDR3 DNA reads TGTGCCAGCAGTTTCGGGACAGGGGTGCAGTACGTC. This chain joins TRBV28 and TRBJ2-7; TRBD1 matches at 10 bases. The CDR3 has 12 amino acids. Germline values: CDR1 MDHEN, CDR2 SYDVKM. The J segment lost 9 bases and the V segment lost 3 bases, leaving 2 bases of the junction unmatched.

This chain links TRBV10-3 with TRBJ1-1, with 9 nucleotides matching TRBD1. This CDR3 spans 12 amino acids. Trimming took 2 bases from V and 11 from J; bases not matched to a gene: 3. Per germline, CDR1 ENHRY and CDR2 SYGVKD. The CDR3 protein is CAISEGQGWAFF. For the CDR3, the DNA is TGTGCCATCAGTGAGGGACAGGGGTGGGCTTTCTTT.

The CDR3 reads CASRRGSLEETQYF. In DNA, the CDR3 is TGCGCCAGCAGAAGGGGGTCCTTAGAAGAGACCCAGTACTTC. V usage is TRBV5-1 and J usage is TRBJ2-5, with D tentatively TRBD1 (6 bases). V was shortened by 5 bases and J by 3 bases, with 14 bases between the two germline ends. The CDR3 totals 14 residues. Germline CDR1 SGHRS, CDR2 YFSETQ. Drawing the rest from reference TRBV5-1 and TRBJ2-5, the complete variable domain is KAGVTQTPRYLIKTRGQQVTLSCSPISGHRSVSWYQQTPGQGLQFLFEYFSETQRNKGNFPGRFSGRQFSNSRSEMNVSTLELGDSALYLCASRRGSLEETQYFGPGTRLLVL.

J is TRBJ1-5 and V is TRBV6-1; 10 nucleotides agree with TRBD1. The CDR3 runs to 13 residues. The germline V gene encodes CDR1 MNHNS and CDR2 SASEGT. The junction had 1 base not matched to a gene; V was cut back by 6 bases and J by 5 bases. In DNA form, the CDR3 reads TGTGCCAGCAGGACAGGGGGCTATCAGCCCCAGCATTTT. This gives the protein CASRTGGYQPQHF.

The chain links TRBV7-6 to TRBJ2-3; TRBD2 matches 12 bases. Germline V gives CDR1 SGHVS, CDR2 FNYEAQ. The CDR3 covers 16 residues. Unmatched junction bases numbered 8, after V lost 5 bases and J lost 5 bases. DNA for the CDR3: TGTGCCAGCAGCCTCGGGACTAGCGGGCAAGGAGATACGCAGTATTTT. The encoded protein is CASSLGTSGQGDTQYF.

The chain is built from TRBV5-1 and TRBJ2-3; 13 nucleotides agree with TRBD2. J was trimmed by 2 bases and V by 6 bases; bases with no gene match: 6. Germline lookup yields CDR1 SGHRS and CDR2 YFSETQ. This CDR3 contains 16 residues. The chain's CDR3 is CASTGTSGTYTDTQYF. DNA of the CDR3: TGCGCCAGCACTGGGACTAGCGGGACCTACACAGATACGCAGTATTTT. Combining the CDR3 with reference TRBV5-1 and TRBJ2-3 gives the whole variable domain KAGVTQTPRYLIKTRGQQVTLSCSPISGHRSVSWYQQTPGQGLQFLFEYFSETQRNKGNFPGRFSGRQFSNSRSEMNVSTLELGDSALYLCASTGTSGTYTDTQYFGPGTRLTVL.

The chain recombines TRBV4-3 with TRBJ1-1, with unresolved D. Per the germline V gene, CDR1 is LGHNA and CDR2 is YSLEER. The V end was cut by 1 base, the J end by 2 bases, with 14 bases between. The CDR3 has 16 residues. The CDR3 here is CASSQALNQVNTEAFF. In DNA, the CDR3 is TGCGCCAGCAGCCAAGCACTAAACCAAGTTAACACTGAAGCTTTCTTT.

This clone was seen a few times. The V gene is TRBV19, the J gene TRBJ1-5, with 7 bases aligning to TRBD1. The CDR3 runs to 13 residues. Losses at the gene ends were 6 bases for V and 4 bases for J; bases not matched to a gene: 3. The germline CDR1 and CDR2 sequences are LNHDA and SQIVND (reference sequence). DNA for the CDR3: TGTGCCAGTAGGGACAGGAAAAATCAGCCCCAGCATTTT. It codes for CASRDRKNQPQHF.

The chain is built from TRBV18 and TRBJ1-4; D ambiguous. The CDR3 spans 15 residues. V lost 2 bases and J 5 bases, leaving 12 bases between the germline ends. Germline V gives CDR1 KGHSH, CDR2 LQKENI. CDR3 region: CASSPMLRTNEKLFF. CDR3 nucleotides: TGTGCCAGCTCACCAATGTTAAGGACCAATGAAAAACTGTTTTTT.

The chain is built from TRBV13 and TRBJ1-1; tentative D call: TRBD1 (6 bases). The V and J ends lost 3 bases and 7 bases respectively, with 12 bases between them. This CDR3 comprises 13 residues. Germline CDR1 PRHDT, CDR2 FYEKMQ (reference sequence). CDR3 sequence (DNA): TGTGCCAGCAGCTTCCACAACAGGGTTGAAGCTTTCTTT. This encodes CASSFHNRVEAFF.

The chain carries TRBV19 and TRBJ2-1, with a weak D call TRBD1 (5 bases). This CDR3 has 13 amino acids. Deletions cut 1 base from V and 8 bases from J, with 9 bases between. From germline, CDR1 is LNHDA and CDR2 SQIVND (reference sequence). The CDR3 DNA follows: TGTGCCAGTAGTATAGTGGCCAGGGATGAGCAGTTCTTC. This translates into CASSIVARDEQFF.

This rearrangement joins TRBV12-1 to TRBJ1-1. TRBV12-1 is a pseudogene segment. The CDR3 spans 14 residues. CDR3 protein: CASSAEELNTEAFF. CDR3 sequence (DNA): TGTGCCAGCAGCGCCGAAGAATTGAACACTGAAGCTTTCTTT.

V and J are TRBV4-2 and TRBJ2-1, with TRBD2 identical over 10 bases. The CDR3 loop spans 15 amino acids. The germline V gene has CDR1 LGHNA and CDR2 YNFKEQ. V was pared by 4 bases and J by 5 bases, with 5 bases of the junction left unmatched. As DNA, the CDR3 is TGTGCCAGCAGCCTGCTAGCGGGAGCGGACAATGAGCAGTTCTTC. Its translation: CASSLLAGADNEQFF.

This clone was found a few times. V usage is TRBV2 and J usage is TRBJ2-7, with D tentatively TRBD1 (5 bases). The CDR3 contains 12 residues. Germline V gives CDR1 SNHLY, CDR2 FYNNEI. The germline V and J ends were trimmed by 4 bases and 3 bases, with 7 bases remaining between them. CDR3 coding DNA: TGTGCCAGCAGTGGGACACTCTACGAGCAGTACGTC. Its protein is CASSGTLYEQYV.

This chain links TRBV7-2 with TRBJ2-5; D may be TRBD2 (6 bases). CDR1 and CDR2 from the germline V gene are SGHTA and FQGNSA. V dropped 6 bases and J dropped 4 bases, with 18 bases sitting between them. The length of the CDR3 is 15 residues. Here the CDR3 DNA reads TGTGCCAGCAGATCCGGGTCGGCGGGAACAGAGACCCAGTACTTC. Its translation: CASRSGSAGTETQYF.

The gene calls are TRBV7-2 and TRBJ2-2; TRBD2 might be the D (5 bases). The germline gives CDR1 SGHTA, CDR2 FQGNSA. The CDR3 extends over 16 amino acids. Trimming removed 1 base from V and 5 bases from J, with 14 bases in between. For the CDR3, the DNA is TGTGCCAGCAGCTTAGGATCCCTAGCATCTACCGGGGAGCTGTTTTTT. It specifies CASSLGSLASTGELFF.

The V and J genes are TRBV30 and TRBJ1-5, with unresolved D. V was pared by 6 bases and J by 0 bases, with 6 bases between. CDR1 and CDR2 (germline): GTSNPN, SVGIG (reference sequence). The CDR3 loop spans 12 amino acids. The CDR3 sequence: CACGDSNQPQHF. CDR3 DNA sequence: TGTGCCTGCGGGGATAGCAATCAGCCCCAGCATTTT. Full variable domain (missing parts from reference TRBV30 and TRBJ1-5): SQTIHQWPATLVQPVGSPLSLECTVEGTSNPNLYWYRQAAGRGLQLLFYSVGIGQISSEVPQNLSASRPQDRQFILSSKKLLLSDSGFYLCACGDSNQPQHFGDGTRLSIL.

The rearrangement links TRBV7-9 to TRBJ1-5; 7 bases align to TRBD1. The CDR3 extends over 16 amino acids. Germline CDR1 reads SEHNR; CDR2 reads FQNEAQ (reference sequence). Trimming removed 4 bases from V and 0 bases from J; junction bases left unmatched: 6. The CDR3 DNA sequence: TGTGCCAGCAGCTCACCGGGACAGAGTAGCAATCAGCCCCAGCATTTT. Translating gives CASSSPGQSSNQPQHF.

For this clone: Other DNA sequences in this sample translate to the same CDR3. This chain uses TRBV7-9 with TRBJ2-7; D gene uncertain. CDR3 length equals 11 residues. The germline V gene encodes CDR1 SEHNR and CDR2 FQNEAQ (reference sequence). The CDR3 DNA reads as TGTGCCAGCAGCTTCGGCACGTCGTTATTCGTC. Protein sequence: CASSFGTSLFV.